Following are 15 T cell receptor beta chains from one sample sequenced in a study of CD8+CD57+ T cells in acquired aplastic anemia listed by TCRdb under 2018. TCRdb names Illumina HiSeq 2000 as the instrument used. Genomic DNA served as template for TCR beta VDJ combination and CDR3 sequence profiling. Through fastp at Q25 and MiXCR, TCRdb rebuilt clones from the public reads, retaining in-frame beta chains. Every distinct CDR3 protein forms one entry, paired with its most common genes and DNA. The table for this sample lists 150,000 to 200,000 distinct CDR3 sequences; under 50% of them were counted only once. Roughly 2% of the sample is held by the ten biggest clonotypes. Flow cytometry had shown CD8+CD57+ cell expansion in the patients selected for sequencing. The sequenced material came from sorted CD4+, CD8+, or CD8+CD57+ T cells (not recorded which) from PBMCs. The source is a human donor with aplastic anemia.

This clonotype has a count of ten or more. The V call is TRBV20-1, the J call TRBJ2-6; no clear D. CDR3 length: 18 residues. From germline, CDR1 is DFQATT and CDR2 SNEGSKA (reference sequence). Trimming took 3 bases from V and 0 from J, leaving 18 bases between them. The CDR3 reads CSASPITDRFSGANVLTF. The CDR3, as DNA: TGCAGTGCTAGCCCGATTACGGACCGATTCTCTGGGGCCAACGTCCTGACTTTC.

This clonotype was found many times. The chain has TRBV2 and TRBJ1-3; D might be TRBD1 (6 bases). Per the germline V gene, CDR1 is SNHLY and CDR2 is FYNNEI. The germline V and J ends were trimmed by 4 bases and 7 bases, with 14 bases remaining between them. This CDR3 has 14 amino acids. The CDR3 sequence: CASSGMTGGNTIYF. The CDR3 bases are TGTGCCAGCAGTGGAATGACAGGAGGGAACACCATATATTTT.

The CDR3 nucleotides read TGTGCCAGTAGTATTACCGGATCAGGACTCGGCTACACCTTC. This sequence encodes CASSITGSGLGYTF. The chain combines TRBV19 with TRBJ1-2; D not resolved. Germline CDR1 reads LNHDA; CDR2 reads SQIVND (reference sequence). Trimming shortened V by 3 bases and J by 8 bases, and 16 bases separated the two germline ends. The CDR3 is 14 residues long.

Many counts were recorded for this clonotype. The V and J genes are TRBV7-6 and TRBJ2-2; 8 bases align to TRBD1. The CDR3 runs to 15 residues. V lost 3 bases, J lost 5 bases, and 5 bases stayed unmatched. Per germline, CDR1 SGHVS and CDR2 FNYEAQ. The CDR3 region is CASSLDRVGTGELFF. The CDR3 coding sequence is TGTGCCAGCAGCTTGGACAGGGTCGGAACCGGGGAGCTGTTTTTT.

The chain joins TRBV7-9 to TRBJ1-1; D is undetermined. The CDR3 consists of 12 residues. Trimming removed 3 bases at V and 6 bases at J, with 8 bases between. Germline V CDR1 and CDR2: SEHNR, FQNEAQ (reference sequence). CDR3 region: CASSFTDSEAFF. In nucleotides, the CDR3 is TGTGCCAGCAGCTTTACAGATTCTGAAGCTTTCTTT.

The chain is built from TRBV7-9 and TRBJ2-3; D not resolved. With 3 bases removed from V and 5 bases from J, the gap between germline ends came to 9 bases. The CDR3 loop spans 13 amino acids. Germline-derived CDR1 and CDR2 are SEHNR and FQNEAQ (reference sequence). In DNA, the CDR3 is TGTGCCAGCAGCTTGGGTCAGCTAGATACGCAGTATTTT. As protein: CASSLGQLDTQYF.

Details on this clonotype: The germline gene is not matched at one end of the junction; a read error may be the cause. The chain employs TRBV6-1 and TRBJ1-3, with TRBD1 as a possible D gene (6 bases). The CDR3 contains 13 residues. Germline V gives CDR1 MNHNS, CDR2 SASEGT. CDR3 DNA: TGTGCCAGCAGCCAGGGGCCTGGAATCACCATATATTTT. It is translated as CASSQGPGITIYF.

This clonotype was counted a single time. The chain employs TRBV19 and TRBJ2-7; 10 bases agree with TRBD1. CDR3 length: 14 amino acids. V gave up 3 bases and J gave up 2 bases; unmatched junction bases: 1. Germline CDR1 and CDR2: LNHDA and SQIVND (reference sequence). As DNA, the CDR3 is TGTGCCAGTAGTATGGGGACAGGGGCCTACGAGCAGTACTTC. This encodes CASSMGTGAYEQYF.

V usage is TRBV10-1 and J usage is TRBJ2-7, with 8 bases aligning to TRBD2. Looked up from germline, CDR1 is WNHNN and CDR2 is SYGVQD (reference sequence). The V and J ends lost 4 bases and 2 bases, in that order; junction bases with no gene match: 7. This CDR3 is built from 15 residues. The CDR3 nucleotides are TGCGCCAGCAGTGCTAAGCGGGGGCTAACCTACGAGCAGTACTTC. Protein sequence: CASSAKRGLTYEQYF.

For this clonotype: Since a much larger clone is just one base distant, this may be a read error. The CDR3 nucleotides read TGTGCCACCGGGAACAGGCATAGCAGTCAGCCCCAGCATTTT. Translating gives CATGNRHSSQPQHF. V is TRBV6-1 and J is TRBJ1-5; D perhaps matches TRBD1 (5 bases). Germline CDR1 MNHNS, CDR2 SASEGT. This CDR3 has 14 amino acids.

The J gene is TRBJ2-2, the V gene TRBV2; D gene ambiguous. This CDR3 comprises 12 residues. V lost 6 bases to trimming and J lost 4 bases, with 6 bases between them. CDR1 and CDR2 from the germline V gene are SNHLY and FYNNEI. The CDR3 DNA is TGTGCCAGCAGAACGCGCACCGGGGAGCTGTTTTTT. This translates into CASRTRTGELFF.

Comment on this clonotype: This may stem from a read error, because a much larger clone lies one nucleotide away. The chain is built from TRBV5-1 and TRBJ1-4; 7 nucleotides agree with TRBD1. Per germline, CDR1 SGHRS and CDR2 YFSETQ. This CDR3 has 14 residues. V lost 5 bases to trimming and J lost 4 bases; unmatched junction nucleotides: 5. The CDR3 here is CASRSTGLNEKLFF. The CDR3 DNA reads as TGCGCCAGCAGGTCGACAGGGCTTAATGAAAAACTGTTTTTT.

This clonotype has ten or more counts. V gene TRBV4-3 combines with J gene TRBJ1-2; 11 positions agree with TRBD1. V lost 3 bases to trimming and J lost 6 bases; unmatched junction nucleotides: 9. The CDR3 has 16 residues. Per the germline V gene, CDR1 is LGHNA and CDR2 is YSLEER. Here the CDR3 DNA reads TGCGCCAGCAGCCACGCCGGGACAGGGGGTGCCCATGGCTACACCTTC. This translates into CASSHAGTGGAHGYTF.

This chain uses TRBV7-8 with TRBJ1-4; weak D call: TRBD1 (6 bases). CDR1 and CDR2 (germline): SGHVS, FQNEAQ. The CDR3 spans 15 residues. V lost 2 bases, J lost 6 bases, and 13 bases lay in between. Here the CDR3 reads CASSLTGGLYEKLFF. CDR3 DNA sequence: TGTGCCAGCAGCTTAACCGGGGGGCTCTATGAAAAACTGTTTTTT.

The chain carries TRBV24-1 and TRBJ2-1, with D perhaps TRBD1 (5 bases). V shed 0 bases and J shed 2 bases, with 7 bases lying between them. Germline V CDR1 and CDR2: KGHDR, SFDVKD. The CDR3 has 15 residues. The CDR3 bases are TGTGCCACCAGTGATTTGCAGGGCCCCTACAATGAGCAGTTCTTC. This codes for CATSDLQGPYNEQFF.